The entry below gives a single TCR beta chain sequence along with its context. Its specific antigen is unknown. No base quality information exists; no much larger clone differs at one position. The data derive from a study of shared clonotypes between healthy human individuals (dated by TCRdb to the early 2020s). About the investigation overall: Three men and two women, aged 18 to 49 years, made up the cohort. Per donor, three plates each were used for CD4 naive and CD4 memory, two for CD8 naive, and one for CD8 memory. Per donor, leukapheresis produced somewhere between about 0.9 and 9.5 billion PBMCs. Libraries were prepared and TCR repertoires were sequenced by different laboratories using diverse techniques, in order to increase sequencing depth and limit assay-specific biases. The study deeply sequenced blood TCR repertoires of five healthy adults to estimate repertoire size and the extent of clonotype sharing between individuals. What the work shows at the level of the full study, not this receptor alone: Because the study included a small number of donors, the genetic and exposure-history diversity represented was limited. Even with the large sequencing depth, rarefaction of the sorted-subset datasets indicated that sequencing was incomplete. Across a handful of donors, approximately 4.6% of naive CD4, around 3.3% of naive CD8, around 2.1% of memory CD4, and 0.4% of memory CD8 clonotypes were shared. Naive subsets generally had larger estimated clonotype richness than memory subsets. Sampling was restricted to blood, and TCR repertoires in tissues likely differ from the TCR repertoires found in blood. Compared with non-shared clonotypes, the clonotypes found in all four sorted-subset donors had higher generation probabilities. Pairwise subsampling indicated that sequencing depth was expected to affect the degree of clonotype sharing among donors.

Healthy HIV-negative adults with no recently reported acute infections or vaccinations were included as donors. Only Caucasian adults living in Nashville, Tennessee, USA were represented among the donors. CD4+ T cells were enriched by magnetic negative selection; naive cells were then positively selected on CD45RA, and the negative fraction formed the memory subset. Blood was collected by leukapheresis, and PBMCs were isolated by Ficoll-Histopaque density gradient centrifugation and then cryopreserved in liquid nitrogen vapor phase. Analytical flow cytometry was used to check the purity and quantity of each magnetically sorted T cell population. Genomic DNA was isolated from every sorted fraction and measured by UV absorbance on a Nanodrop 2000c. TCR CDR3 regions were amplified from genomic DNA by multiplex PCR using the deep immunoSEQ assay. Genomic DNA extracted from each cell subset was distributed evenly over all wells of several immunoSEQ 96-well plates, and each plate served as one replicate. For sorted subsets, each replicate PCR was loaded with around 200 ng genomic DNA, equivalent to 30,000 or so T cell genomes. Purified libraries were quantified with a Qubit 3.0 fluorometer, sized on a Bioanalyzer 2100, and re-quantified with the KAPA Library Quantification kit. Each immunoSEQ 96-well plate was sequenced on its own single-read 150-cycle Illumina NextSeq 550 flow cell. Concerning the study's data processing: Because only junctional sequences without quality scores were contained in the immunoSEQ output, filtering matching that applied to full-length reads could not be performed. Sequences were annotated with PyIR, a Python wrapper for IgBLAST v1.9, and V/J genes and CDR3 were assigned using IMGT germline references. Reads were filtered out if the reads had weak V/J assignments (E-value above 1e-6), no CDR3, stop codons, out-of-frame junctions, or ambiguous translated residues. V3J clonotypes were defined by identical inferred V gene, J gene, and CDR3 amino acid sequence. Percentage overlap between repertoires was calculated by dividing the number of shared unique clonotypes by the size of the smaller repertoire. Richness of each repertoire was evaluated using RTK rarefaction, the Chao1 estimator, and Recon v2.1 estimates of unobserved clonotypes. OLGA was used to compute generation probabilities for all TCRbeta clonotypes that the gDNA method yielded from a handful of donors. The source is immuneACCESS, and TCRdb retained only in-frame sequences with V and J called. Part of the clones is not carried over; for the studies checked, unresolved V genes explain less than half of this, and the remainder is unexplained. The V and J calls and clone size are taken from that table; D and trimming were inferred from the DNA. The sample table holds 2 million to 2.5 million clones, of which 85% to 95% were seen once. About 0.41% of the sample comes from the top ten.

Sequenced: naive CD4+ T cells from PBMCs. The label giving this sample's cell subset or site can be read as: CD45RA+ positively selected. The TCR sequence derives from a young man in good health. Some clones in this sample may be carry-over from other donors' samples.

The CDR3 loop reads CASSLPPRRTGGDYGYTF. The sequence in DNA is TGTGCCAGCAGTTTACCCCCGCGCCGGACAGGGGGGGACTATGGCTACACCTTC. Recombination connected TRBV28 to TRBJ1-2; TRBD1 fits 10 bases in the junction. The CDR3, cysteine through phenylalanine, is 18 amino acids long. Only the CDR3 region is kept as DNA, spanning 54 bases read in frame from base 1. The germline V gene encodes CDR1 MDHEN and CDR2 SYDVKM. V trim: 2 bases; J trim: 3 bases; unmatched bases: 12.